A selection of T cell receptor beta chains follows, all from one sample in a study of Graves' ophthalmopathy and Graves' hyperthyroidism. TCRdb reprocessed the multiplex PCR reads via MiXCR and lists one record per CDR3 protein. This table has hundreds of thousands of distinct CDR3 sequences, over 40% appearing once. Sequenced sample: peripheral blood. These receptors all stem from an adult man with Graves' ophthalmopathy. Both conserved end residues are part of each CDR3. Fields, in order: V gene, D gene, clone size, J gene, CDR3 DNA, CDR3 protein. A D gene is named only where the DNA matches it firmly. Clone sizes are given selectively: once, few, many, or a class where the clone is expanded.

V: TRBV2; D: NA; size: many; J: TRBJ2-2; DNA: TGTGCCAGCAGTGACAGTCCCGGGGAGCTGTTTTTT; CDR3: CASSDSPGELFF
V: TRBV2; D: NA; size: many; J: TRBJ1-2; DNA: TGTGCCAGCAAGGCGGGCAGGGGTGGTGGCTACACCTTC; CDR3: CASKAGRGGGYTF
V: TRBV7-9; D: NA; size: NA; J: TRBJ2-5; DNA: TGTGCCAGCAGTCACTGGGGACCTGGGGAAGAGACCCAGTACTTC; CDR3: CASSHWGPGEETQYF
V: TRBV5-1; D: NA; size: few; J: TRBJ1-2; DNA: TGCGCCAGCAGCTTGGCCGAAAATAGAGCTAACTATGGCTACACCTTC; CDR3: CASSLAENRANYGYTF
V: TRBV4-3; D: TRBD2; size: many; J: TRBJ2-5; DNA: TGCGCCAGCAGCCAAATGACTAGCGGCGGGGAGACCCAGTACTTC; CDR3: CASSQMTSGGETQYF
V: TRBV5-5; D: TRBD1; size: many; J: TRBJ1-4; DNA: TGTGCCAGCAGCCGAAGCGGACAGGGAAGTAGCGAACTGTTTTTT; CDR3: CASSRSGQGSSELFF
V: TRBV7-8; D: NA; size: once; J: TRBJ2-5; DNA: TGTGCCAGCAGCTTAAATGGAGGGCAGGCAGAGACCCAGTACTTC; CDR3: CASSLNGGQAETQYF
V: TRBV10-2; D: NA; size: NA; J: TRBJ1-1; DNA: TGCGCCAGCAAAGGGGGGGGGCCTGAAGCTTTCTTT; CDR3: CASKGGGPEAFF
V: TRBV7-2; D: TRBD1; size: few; J: TRBJ2-7; DNA: TGTGCCAGCAGCCGGTCGGGACAGGGTACCTACGACTCCTACGAGCAGTACTTC; CDR3: CASSRSGQGTYDSYEQYF
V: TRBV27; D: NA; size: NA; J: TRBJ2-5; DNA: TGTGCCAGCACCCCAACAGGGACGGAGACCCAGTACTTC; CDR3: CASTPTGTETQYF
V: TRBV13; D: TRBD1; size: NA; J: TRBJ2-4; DNA: TGTGCCAGCAGCGAGGGACAGGGGGACTACATTCAGTACTTC; CDR3: CASSEGQGDYIQYF
V: TRBV6-6; D: NA; size: NA; J: TRBJ2-2; DNA: TGTGCCAGCACCCCGGCTGGGGGAGACGGGGAGCTGTTTTTT; CDR3: CASTPAGGDGELFF
V: TRBV7-9; D: NA; size: NA; J: TRBJ2-3; DNA: TGTGCCAGCAGCTTGGGGATTAGCACAGATACGCAGTATTTT; CDR3: CASSLGISTDTQYF
V: TRBV29-1; D: NA; size: many; J: TRBJ2-7; DNA: TGCAGCGTTGAAGGGGGCCGATCCTACGAGCAGTACTTC; CDR3: CSVEGGRSYEQYF
V: TRBV24-1; D: NA; size: many; J: TRBJ2-7; DNA: TGTGCCACCAGTGATGGACCGCTAACCGCCTACGAGCAGTACTTC; CDR3: CATSDGPLTAYEQYF
V: TRBV19; D: NA; size: few; J: TRBJ1-1; DNA: TGTGCCAGTAGTTCCCAGGAGGGGATCAAGAACACTGAAGCTTTCTTT; CDR3: CASSSQEGIKNTEAFF
V: TRBV6-5; D: TRBD2; size: many; J: TRBJ2-5; DNA: TGTGCCAGCAGTTACCAGCGGGGGGCCCCCCTCGACCAGTACTTC; CDR3: CASSYQRGAPLDQYF
V: TRBV6-1; D: NA; size: many; J: TRBJ1-2; DNA: TGTGCCAGCGGTGCGCCGGGCTACACCTTC; CDR3: CASGAPGYTF
V: TRBV10-2; D: NA; size: many; J: TRBJ1-2; DNA: TGCGCCAGCACCTCGTTTACTGGCTACACCTTC; CDR3: CASTSFTGYTF
V: TRBV13; D: TRBD2; size: NA; J: TRBJ2-2; DNA: TGTGCCAGCAGCTCAAGACTAGCAGGTGGGGAGCTGTTTTTT; CDR3: CASSSRLAGGELFF
V: TRBV2; D: TRBD2; size: NA; J: TRBJ2-7; DNA: TGTGCCAGCAGTGATACGGGACTACCTTACTTC; CDR3: CASSDTGLPYF
V: TRBV7-3; D: NA; size: NA; J: TRBJ1-4; DNA: TGTGCCAGCAGCTTAATTGGGGGTCAGGGACTGCCTGGGGAAAAACTGTTTTTT; CDR3: CASSLIGGQGLPGEKLFF
V: TRBV7-9; D: NA; size: many; J: TRBJ2-2; DNA: TGTGCCAGCACCCCTAGGGGGGCGCCGAACACCGGGGAGCTGTTTTTT; CDR3: CASTPRGAPNTGELFF
V: TRBV6-5; D: TRBD1; size: many; J: TRBJ1-1; DNA: TGTGCCAGCAGAGTGGGACAGCTGAACACTGAAGCTTTCTTT; CDR3: CASRVGQLNTEAFF
V: TRBV27; D: NA; size: many; J: TRBJ1-6; DNA: TGTGCCAGCAGACTAGCTAATTCACCCCTCCACTTT; CDR3: CASRLANSPLHF
V: TRBV3-1; D: NA; size: few; J: TRBJ2-5; DNA: TGTGCCAGCAGCCAAGTGGGGACGGGACGAGACGAAGAGACCCAGTACTTC; CDR3: CASSQVGTGRDEETQYF
V: TRBV25-1; D: NA; size: NA; J: TRBJ2-7; DNA: TGTGCCAGCAGTTACTCTCGGGACCTCCTCACCTACGAGCAGTACTTC; CDR3: CASSYSRDLLTYEQYF
V: TRBV20-1; D: NA; size: many; J: TRBJ2-7; DNA: TGCAGTGCCATAGGGTTGTACGAGCAGTACTTC; CDR3: CSAIGLYEQYF
V: TRBV12-5; D: TRBD1; size: few; J: TRBJ1-5; DNA: TGTGCTAGTGGTTTGGTACTAGGACAGGGTGATCAGCCCCAGCATTTT; CDR3: CASGLVLGQGDQPQHF
V: TRBV10-3; D: NA; size: NA; J: TRBJ2-7; DNA: TGTGCCAGCAGTTATAGTGGGGGGACGGAGGCCCAGTACTTC; CDR3: CASSYSGGTEAQYF
V: TRBV7-9; D: TRBD1; size: NA; J: TRBJ2-7; DNA: TGCGCCAGCAGCCAAGAGGGCGGGACAGGGTTGCGGGAGCAGTACTTC; CDR3: CASSQEGGTGLREQYF
V: TRBV7-2; D: TRBD2; size: NA; J: TRBJ2-5; DNA: TGTGCCAGCAGTTTACGGAGGACTAGACAAGAGACCCAGTACTTC; CDR3: CASSLRRTRQETQYF
V: TRBV5-5; D: NA; size: NA; J: TRBJ2-7; DNA: TGTGCCAGCAGCGTTTTAGGGGGGGGGGGAGGCTACGAGCAGTACTTC; CDR3: CASSVLGGGGGYEQYF
V: TRBV4-1; D: NA; size: few; J: TRBJ1-4; DNA: TGCGCCAGCAGCCAAGATCCCGTGGCAGGGCCTGAAAAACTGTTTTTT; CDR3: CASSQDPVAGPEKLFF
V: TRBV6-1; D: TRBD1; size: NA; J: TRBJ2-5; DNA: TGTGCCAGCAGCGAAGGTTGGGGTAGTGGACAGGTGCGAAAAGAGACCCAGTACTTC; CDR3: CASSEGWGSGQVRKETQYF
V: TRBV12-3/TRBV12-4; D: NA; size: many; J: TRBJ2-5; DNA: TGTGCCAGCAGCACCACAGGGCCAGAGACCCAGTACTTC; CDR3: CASSTTGPETQYF
V: TRBV5-8; D: TRBD1; size: many; J: TRBJ2-7; DNA: TGTGCCAGCAGCTTCGGGACAGGTACCTACGAGCAGTACTTC; CDR3: CASSFGTGTYEQYF
V: TRBV2; D: TRBD1; size: many; J: TRBJ1-1; DNA: TGTGCCAGCAGAGTCCGGGACAGGGGATTTGACACTGAAGCTTTCTTT; CDR3: CASRVRDRGFDTEAFF
V: TRBV15; D: NA; size: many; J: TRBJ1-5; DNA: TGTGCCACCAGCAGAGTGGGCGGGAGCAATCAGCCCCAGCATTTT; CDR3: CATSRVGGSNQPQHF
V: TRBV6-6; D: NA; size: NA; J: TRBJ1-4; DNA: TGTGCCAGCAGTGAAAACAGGAACGCGAATTTTGGAAAACTGTTTTTT; CDR3: CASSENRNANFGKLFF
V: TRBV24-1; D: NA; size: many; J: TRBJ2-7; DNA: TGTGCCACCAGTGATCTGCCAACCTACGAGCAGTACTTC; CDR3: CATSDLPTYEQYF
V: TRBV19; D: NA; size: NA; J: TRBJ1-5; DNA: TGTGCCAGTAGCCCAAGAACAGGGCCCCTTTATAGCAATCAGCCCCAGCATTTT; CDR3: CASSPRTGPLYSNQPQHF
V: TRBV24-1; D: NA; size: few; J: TRBJ2-3; DNA: TGTGCCACCAGTGCCCCCCGGGCAGATACGCAGTATTTT; CDR3: CATSAPRADTQYF
V: TRBV20-1; D: NA; size: many; J: TRBJ2-5; DNA: TGCAGTGCCGGGGGGCGAGAGACCCAGTACTTC; CDR3: CSAGGRETQYF
V: TRBV29-1; D: NA; size: many; J: TRBJ2-7; DNA: TGCAGCGTTGAAGTAGGACGGGAAACCTACGAGCAGTACTTC; CDR3: CSVEVGRETYEQYF
V: TRBV10-3; D: TRBD2; size: NA; J: TRBJ2-5; DNA: TGTGCCATCAGTGAGTCCGGGGGGGGAGAGACCCAGTACTTC; CDR3: CAISESGGGETQYF
V: TRBV10-3; D: NA; size: many; J: TRBJ2-7; DNA: TGTGCCATCAGTGAGTCTGCCGAGCAGTACTTC; CDR3: CAISESAEQYF
V: TRBV5-5; D: NA; size: few; J: TRBJ1-5; DNA: TGTGCCAGCAGCTTGGAAGGGCGTCAGGGGTCAAGCAATCAGCCCCAGCATTTT; CDR3: CASSLEGRQGSSNQPQHF
V: TRBV7-9; D: NA; size: NA; J: TRBJ1-6; DNA: TGTGCCAGCAGCATCCGAGGGAGCTCCTATAATTCACCCCTCCACTTT; CDR3: CASSIRGSSYNSPLHF
V: TRBV6-6; D: NA; size: few; J: TRBJ2-5; DNA: TGTGCCAGCAGTTACGAGGACAGAGAAGAGACCCAGTACTTC; CDR3: CASSYEDREETQYF
V: TRBV12-3/TRBV12-4; D: TRBD1; size: NA; J: TRBJ1-1; DNA: TGTGCTAGTGGGCACAGGGGGCTCGAAGCTTTCTTT; CDR3: CASGHRGLEAFF
V: TRBV20-1; D: TRBD2; size: many; J: TRBJ2-5; DNA: TGCAGTGCTAGAGAGGCTAGCGGGGGTCGGGAGACCCAGTACTTC; CDR3: CSAREASGGRETQYF
V: TRBV24-1; D: TRBD2; size: NA; J: TRBJ2-3; DNA: TGTGCCACCGGAACCGCGGGAGAAGGCACAGATACGCAGTATTTT; CDR3: CATGTAGEGTDTQYF
V: TRBV7-6; D: NA; size: NA; J: TRBJ1-5; DNA: TGTGCCAGCAGCTTAGACGGGAGCCAAGAGACCCAGCATTTT; CDR3: CASSLDGSQETQHF